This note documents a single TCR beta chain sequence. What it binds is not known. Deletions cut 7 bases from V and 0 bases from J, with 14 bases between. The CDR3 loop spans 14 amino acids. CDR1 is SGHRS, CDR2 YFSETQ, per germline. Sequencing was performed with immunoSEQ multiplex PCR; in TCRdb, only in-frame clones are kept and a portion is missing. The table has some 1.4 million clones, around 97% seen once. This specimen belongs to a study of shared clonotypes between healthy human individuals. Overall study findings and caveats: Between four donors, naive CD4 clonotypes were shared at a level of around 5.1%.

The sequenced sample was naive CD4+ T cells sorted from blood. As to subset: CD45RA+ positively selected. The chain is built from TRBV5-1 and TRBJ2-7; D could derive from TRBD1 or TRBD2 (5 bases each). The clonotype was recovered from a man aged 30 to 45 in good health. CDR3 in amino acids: CASRNGAHSYEQYF. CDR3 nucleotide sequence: TGCGCCAGCCGGAACGGGGCCCACTCCTACGAGCAGTACTTC.